Given below is one TCR beta chain in context. Its antigen remains unidentified. Method: immunoSEQ multiplex PCR; TCRdb's copy keeps in-frame clones and lacks some. The sample comprises about 160,000 clones, 70% to 85% of which are singletons, and roughly 1.9% rests with the top ten. This specimen comes from a study of cytotoxic CD8 clonotypes in ibrutinib-treated CLL. Cryopreserved PBMCs provided around 1.9 micrograms of genomic DNA for the TCR beta libraries. Study-level findings and limits: An increase in clonality occurred at ibrutinib response, followed by a return toward baseline at progression. Baseline clonality exceeded age-matched healthy donors and tracked circulating CD8+ T-cell counts.

The clonotype was recovered from a human donor with chronic lymphocytic leukemia. The specimen was PBMCs, collected after 12 months of ibrutinib treatment.

DNA of the CDR3: TGTGCCACCAGTGCCAGTTCCCACCTTCTAGGTTCACCCCTCCACTTT. This sequence encodes CATSASSHLLGSPLHF. The chain combines TRBV15 with TRBJ1-6; D is unresolved. Germline assignment: CDR1 LNHNV and CDR2 YYDKDF (reference sequence). The CDR3 length is 16 residues. The V and J ends lost 6 bases and 9 bases respectively, with 21 bases between them.